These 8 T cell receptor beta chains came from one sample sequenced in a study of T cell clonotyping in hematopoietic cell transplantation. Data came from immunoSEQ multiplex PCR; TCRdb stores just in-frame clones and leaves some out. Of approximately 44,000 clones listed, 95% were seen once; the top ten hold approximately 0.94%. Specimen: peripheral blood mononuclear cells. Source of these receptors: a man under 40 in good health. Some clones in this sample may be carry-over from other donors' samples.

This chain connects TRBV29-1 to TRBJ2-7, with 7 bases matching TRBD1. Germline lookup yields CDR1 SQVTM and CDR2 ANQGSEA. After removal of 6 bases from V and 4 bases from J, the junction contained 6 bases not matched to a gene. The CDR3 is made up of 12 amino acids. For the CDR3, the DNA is TGCAGCGTACCCGGGACAGTTTACGAGCAGTACTTC. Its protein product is CSVPGTVYEQYF.

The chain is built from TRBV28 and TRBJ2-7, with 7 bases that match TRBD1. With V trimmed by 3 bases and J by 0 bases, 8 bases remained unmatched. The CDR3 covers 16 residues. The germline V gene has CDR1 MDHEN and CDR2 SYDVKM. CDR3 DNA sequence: TGTGCCAGCAGTTTGGGACAGAACACCGTCTCCTACGAGCAGTACTTC. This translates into CASSLGQNTVSYEQYF.

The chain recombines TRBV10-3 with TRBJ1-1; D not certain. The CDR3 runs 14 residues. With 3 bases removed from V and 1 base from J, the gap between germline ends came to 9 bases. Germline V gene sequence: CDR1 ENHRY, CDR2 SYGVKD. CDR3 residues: CAISDGLQNTEAFF. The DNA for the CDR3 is TGTGCCATCAGTGACGGGCTGCAGAACACTGAAGCTTTCTTT.

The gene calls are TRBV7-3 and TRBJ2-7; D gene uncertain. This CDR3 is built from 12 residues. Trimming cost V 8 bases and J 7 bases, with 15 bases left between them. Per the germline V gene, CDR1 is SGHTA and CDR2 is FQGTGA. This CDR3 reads CASGASSGEQYF. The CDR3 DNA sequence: TGTGCCAGCGGAGCTTCGTCGGGTGAGCAGTACTTC.

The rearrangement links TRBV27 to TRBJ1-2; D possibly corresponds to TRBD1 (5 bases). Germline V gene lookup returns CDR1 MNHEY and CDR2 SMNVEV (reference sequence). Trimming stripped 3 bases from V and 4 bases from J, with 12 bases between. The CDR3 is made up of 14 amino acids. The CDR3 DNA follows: TGTGCCAGCAGTTTCCAGGGAGCCGGCTATGGCTACACCTTC. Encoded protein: CASSFQGAGYGYTF.

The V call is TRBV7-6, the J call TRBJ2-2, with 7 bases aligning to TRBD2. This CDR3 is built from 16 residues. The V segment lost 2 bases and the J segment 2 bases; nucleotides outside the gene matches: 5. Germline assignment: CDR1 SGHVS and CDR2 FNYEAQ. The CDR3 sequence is CASSLSLADNTGELFF. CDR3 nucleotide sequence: TGTGCCAGCAGCTTAAGTCTAGCGGATAACACCGGGGAGCTGTTTTTT.

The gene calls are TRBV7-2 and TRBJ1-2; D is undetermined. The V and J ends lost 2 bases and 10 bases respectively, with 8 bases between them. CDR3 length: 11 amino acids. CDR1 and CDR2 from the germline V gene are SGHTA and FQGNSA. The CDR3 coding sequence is TGTGCCAGCAGCTTAAACAGTACCTACACCTTC. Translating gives CASSLNSTYTF.

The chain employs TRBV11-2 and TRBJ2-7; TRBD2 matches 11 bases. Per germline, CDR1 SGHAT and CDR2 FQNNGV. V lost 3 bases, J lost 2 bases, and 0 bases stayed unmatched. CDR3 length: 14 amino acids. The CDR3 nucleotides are TGTGCCAGCAGCTTGACTAGCGGGGCCTACGAGCAGTACTTC. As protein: CASSLTSGAYEQYF.